The 20 T cell receptor beta chains below were found in one sample sequenced in a study of blood T cell repertoires in COVID-19. TCRdb's copy holds only in-frame clones and misses some; the assay was immunoSEQ multiplex PCR. The sample holds under 70,000 clones, 65% to 85% seen once. The specimen was peripheral blood. These receptors came from a woman older than 75 with active or convalescent COVID-19.

This clone was seen more than once but under ten times. V is TRBV7-3 and J is TRBJ2-1; 10 nucleotides align to TRBD2. There are 13 residues in the CDR3. Per the germline V gene, CDR1 is SGHTA and CDR2 is FQGTGA. The junction had 5 bases not matched to a gene; V was cut back by 5 bases and J by 10 bases. CDR3 protein: CASSPALAGEQFF. The CDR3 DNA follows: TGTGCCAGCAGCCCAGCACTAGCGGGGGAGCAGTTCTTC.

This clone occurred a few times. The rearrangement links TRBV6-2 or TRBV6-3 to TRBJ2-7; the D is unclear. The CDR3 sequence is 16 residues long. Germline V gene data show CDR1 as MNHEY and CDR2 as SVGEGT. Deletions cut 0 bases from V and 8 bases from J, with 20 bases between. CDR3 bases: TGTGCCAGCAGTTACTCGACCGAGGCAACTTCCCCGAAGCAGTACTTC. This encodes CASSYSTEATSPKQYF.

This chain links TRBV27 with TRBJ2-5; TRBD1 matches 7 bases. CDR3 length: 15 amino acids. Germline V gene sequence: CDR1 MNHEY, CDR2 SMNVEV (reference sequence). V trimming: 4 bases; J trimming: 5 bases; junction bases outside the gene matches: 10. The CDR3 region is CASSSFYPGQETQYF. DNA for the CDR3: TGTGCCAGCAGTTCGTTTTATCCGGGACAGGAGACCCAGTACTTC.

This rearrangement joins TRBV18 to TRBJ2-3; D call uncertain. Trimming pared 6 bases from V and 0 bases from J, leaving 7 bases between. Germline V CDR1 and CDR2: KGHSH, LQKENI. The CDR3 sequence is 13 residues long. The CDR3 region is CASSPSSTDTQYF. The CDR3 bases are TGTGCCAGCTCGCCTAGTAGCACAGATACGCAGTATTTT.

This chain links TRBV9 with TRBJ1-4, with D possibly being TRBD1 (6 bases). Germline V CDR1 and CDR2: SGDLS, YYNGEE. The CDR3 is 14 residues long. With 3 bases removed from V and 7 bases from J, the gap between germline ends came to 13 bases. The CDR3 loop is CASSAQGRGEKLFF. CDR3 DNA: TGTGCCAGCAGCGCCCAGGGGAGGGGTGAAAAACTGTTTTTT. Combining the CDR3 with reference TRBV9 and TRBJ1-4 gives the whole variable domain DSGVTQTPKHLITATGQRVTLRCSPRSGDLSVYWYQQSLDQGLQFLIQYYNGEERAKGNILERFSAQQFPDLHSELNLSSLELGDSALYFCASSAQGRGEKLFFGSGTQLSVL.

The V gene is TRBV12-1, the J gene TRBJ1-5; the table's D call TRBD1 went unverified against the DNA. TRBV12-1 is tagged as a pseudogene. The CDR3 sequence is 22 residues long. CDR3 in DNA: TGTGCCAGCAGCTTTGCTGATCTCGGGGACAGGGGGCTTATTTATAGCAATCAGCCCCAGCATTTT. Residues: CASSFADLGDRGLIYSNQPQHF.

The chain is built from TRBV6-5 and TRBJ2-5; 9 nucleotides agree with TRBD2. Germline trimming cut 7 bases from V and 1 base from J; bases unmatched to any gene: 7. CDR1 is MNHEY and CDR2 is SVGAGI in the germline V gene. This CDR3 comprises 15 residues. The CDR3 here is CASIRSGGIQETQYF. The CDR3 DNA follows: TGTGCCAGCATTCGGAGCGGGGGGATCCAAGAGACCCAGTACTTC.

This chain links TRBV5-1 with TRBJ1-1, with 8 bases that match TRBD1. The CDR3 has 15 amino acids. Germline CDR1 SGHRS, CDR2 YFSETQ. V lost 4 bases, J lost 1 base, and 6 bases stayed unmatched. The CDR3 is CASSRTGTENTEAFF. The CDR3 DNA is TGCGCCAGCAGCAGGACAGGGACGGAGAACACTGAAGCTTTCTTT.

This clone was observed a handful of times. This sequence joins TRBV12-5 and TRBJ1-2, with 9 bases lining up with TRBD1. V dropped 5 bases and J dropped 8; count of bases not matched to a gene: 12. Germline CDR1 LGHNT, CDR2 FRNRAP. This CDR3 has 15 residues. CDR3 sequence: CASGGDPQGAWGYTF. The CDR3 nucleotides are TGTGCTAGTGGTGGCGATCCACAGGGGGCTTGGGGCTACACCTTC.

The chain is built from TRBV10-3 and TRBJ1-1; no clear D gene. This CDR3 is built from 15 residues. Germline CDR1 reads ENHRY; CDR2 reads SYGVKD. Trimming took off 2 bases at V and 4 bases at J, with 14 bases between the two ends. The CDR3 bases are TGTGCCATCAGTGAGGATCGGGTAGTGGGCACTGAAGCTTTCTTT. Its protein product is CAISEDRVVGTEAFF.

The chain couples TRBV4-1 to TRBJ1-1; TRBD1 agrees at 7 bases. Looked up from germline, CDR1 is MGHRA and CDR2 is YSYEKL. J lost 2 bases, V lost 4 bases, and 1 base had no gene match. This CDR3 region has 13 residues. CDR3 nucleotide sequence: TGCGCCAGCAGCCGACAGGGAAACACTGAAGCTTTCTTT. It is translated as CASSRQGNTEAFF.

The chain combines TRBV5-1 with TRBJ2-2, with 16 bases aligning to TRBD2. J lost 6 bases, V lost 4 bases, and 6 bases had no gene match. Germline assignment: CDR1 SGHRS and CDR2 YFSETQ. The CDR3 extends over 17 amino acids. The DNA for the CDR3 is TGCGCCAGCAGCCCAGGGACTAGCGGGGGGGCCGCCGGGGAGCTGTTTTTT. Encoded protein: CASSPGTSGGAAGELFF.

The CDR3 region has the DNA TGTGCCAGCAGCGGCTTTGGTGACCTCGAGGGGACCCAGTACTTC. Encoded protein: CASSGFGDLEGTQYF. V gene TRBV13 combines with J gene TRBJ2-5, with a possible D match to TRBD2 (5 bases). The CDR3 runs to 15 residues. Germline V gives CDR1 PRHDT, CDR2 FYEKMQ (reference sequence). V dropped 5 bases and J dropped 7 bases, with 20 bases sitting between them. The variable domain in full, completed from reference TRBV13 and TRBJ2-5, reads AAGVIQSPRHLIKEKRETATLKCYPIPRHDTVYWYQQGPGQDPQFLISFYEKMQSDKGSIPDRFSAQQFSDYHSELNMSSLELGDSALYFCASSGFGDLEGTQYFGPGTRLLVL.

V usage is TRBV5-4 and J usage is TRBJ2-5; 7 bases align to TRBD1. Germline trimming cut 4 bases from V and 0 bases from J; bases unmatched to any gene: 6. This CDR3 has 15 amino acids. Germline CDR1 is SGHNT and CDR2 is YYREEE (reference sequence). The CDR3 region has the DNA TGTGCCAGCAGCAAGGGGACAGCAAACCAAGAGACCCAGTACTTC. Translated: CASSKGTANQETQYF.

The chain uses TRBV21-1 and TRBJ2-7; no check of the table's D call, TRBD1, against the DNA was made. TRBV21-1 is a pseudogene. This CDR3 contains 14 residues. As DNA, the CDR3 is TGTGCCAGCAGCGCCCCGGGACAGGGTCACGAGCAGTACTTC. This encodes CASSAPGQGHEQYF.

The V call is TRBV27, the J call TRBJ1-1; no clear D. V was clipped by 5 bases and J by 5 bases, with 15 bases between them. This CDR3 spans 14 amino acids. Germline-derived CDR1 and CDR2 are MNHEY and SMNVEV (reference sequence). The CDR3 reads CASSPISRETEAFF. The CDR3 DNA reads as TGTGCCAGCAGTCCGATCTCGAGGGAAACTGAAGCTTTCTTT.

The rearrangement links TRBV7-3 to TRBJ1-1, with no clear D. The germline CDR1 and CDR2 sequences are SGHTA and FQGTGA. The CDR3 loop spans 14 amino acids. V was clipped by 0 bases and J by 3 bases, with 8 bases between them. In nucleotides, the CDR3 is TGTGCCAGCAGCTTAACGGGGAGGGACACTGAAGCTTTCTTT. This codes for CASSLTGRDTEAFF.

This clone occurred a few times. The gene calls are TRBV12-5 and TRBJ1-2; maybe TRBD1 (5 bases). With 5 bases removed from V and 8 bases from J, the gap between germline ends came to 18 bases. The CDR3 spans 14 residues. Germline lookup yields CDR1 LGHNT and CDR2 FRNRAP. The CDR3, as DNA: TGTGCTAGTGGTCCGGACTCCCGGGGGTCCGGCTACACCTTC. Translating it yields CASGPDSRGSGYTF.

The V gene is TRBV19, the J gene TRBJ1-4, with 7 positions matching TRBD1. The CDR3 has 15 residues. With 5 bases clipped from V and 5 bases from J, the junction kept 8 bases outside the gene matches. The V gene's germline CDR1 is LNHDA and CDR2 SQIVND (reference sequence). CDR3 nucleotides: TGTGCCAGTAGTCCCCGGGACAGATCGAATGAAAAACTGTTTTTT. Translating it yields CASSPRDRSNEKLFF.

Only a few counts were recorded for this clone. The genes are TRBV9 and TRBJ1-3, with 9 bases aligning to TRBD1. V was clipped by 0 bases and J by 4 bases; unmatched bases: 5. The length of the CDR3 is 16 residues. CDR1 and CDR2 from the germline V gene are SGDLS and YYNGEE. CDR3 amino acids: CASSVEGQGFGNTIYF. The DNA of the CDR3 is TGTGCCAGCAGCGTAGAAGGACAGGGGTTCGGAAACACCATATATTTT.